A single count supports the clone carrying this T cell receptor (beta chain). Trimming took 6 bases from V and 4 from J; bases not matched to a gene: 3. The CDR3 is made up of 13 amino acids. Individuals drawn from 20 to 30 US areas were about 18 to 95 years old. Recovery meant two consecutive negative NP/OP PCR tests, professional clearance, or resolved symptoms. This sample was taken from a study of blood T cell repertoires in COVID-19. Overall study context: From the United States, Italy and Spain came samples of acute and convalescent COVID-19.

Profiling relied on immunoSEQ multiplex PCR, and the TCRdb table lists in-frame clones only, not all of them. Seen here are just over 350,000 clones, about 88% observed once, and the top ten hold 2.5% to 3%. The clonotype was recovered from a woman in her twenties or thirties who had recovered from COVID-19. This sequence joins TRBV12-3 or TRBV12-4 and TRBJ1-5; TRBD1 matches 7 bases. Sequences were obtained from PBMCs or T cells enriched from blood (not recorded which). DNA for the CDR3: TGTGCCAGCAGCCCAGGGGGGAATCAGCCCCAGCATTTT. This sequence encodes CASSPGGNQPQHF.